These 20 T cell receptor beta chains came from one sample sequenced in a study of blood T cell repertoires in COVID-19. Data came from immunoSEQ multiplex PCR; TCRdb stores just in-frame clones and leaves some out. Of 380,000 or so clones in the sample, 70% to 90% are singletons; the top ten hold roughly 1.4%. Sequencing was carried out using PBMCs or T cells enriched from blood (not recorded which). These receptor sequences come from a man between 25 and 39 years old who had recovered from COVID-19.

The chain joins TRBV27 to TRBJ2-1, with D possibly TRBD2 on 5 matching bases. V dropped 5 bases and J dropped 6 bases, with 11 bases sitting between them. There are 13 residues in the CDR3. Germline V lookup: CDR1 MNHEY, CDR2 SMNVEV (reference sequence). CDR3 DNA sequence: TGTGCCAGCAGTACGAACGCGGGCAATGAGCAGTTCTTC. Translating it yields CASSTNAGNEQFF.

This clone was recorded once. The rearrangement joins TRBV10-2 to TRBJ1-3; D ambiguous. The germline V gene encodes CDR1 WSHSY and CDR2 SAAADI. Trimming removed 3 bases at V and 3 bases at J, with 9 bases between. This CDR3 is 14 amino acids long. This CDR3 is CASSDRGVGNTIYF. As DNA, the CDR3 is TGCGCCAGCAGTGATCGGGGAGTTGGAAACACCATATATTTT.

The CDR3 loop reads CSGSRTGYTGELFF. Here the CDR3 DNA reads TGCAGCGGATCTCGGACAGGGTACACCGGGGAGCTGTTTTTT. The chain combines TRBV29-1 with TRBJ2-2; TRBD1 aligns across 8 bases. CDR3 size: 14 residues. Germline V gene sequence: CDR1 SQVTM, CDR2 ANQGSEA. The junction had 7 bases not matched to a gene; V was cut back by 7 bases and J by 3 bases.

This clone came up a few times. The genes are TRBV30 and TRBJ2-7, with 7 nucleotides matching TRBD2. Trimming took 4 bases from V and 5 from J; bases not matched to a gene: 11. Looked up from germline, CDR1 is GTSNPN and CDR2 is SVGIG (reference sequence). CDR3 length: 14 residues. The CDR3 bases are TGTGCCTGGACCACGGGCGTAGCGGGCCACGAGCAGTACTTC. This translates into CAWTTGVAGHEQYF.

The rearrangement joins TRBV6-5 to TRBJ2-1, with 8 positions matching TRBD1. The CDR3 has 14 amino acids. The junction had 7 bases not matched to a gene; V was cut back by 5 bases and J by 7 bases. Germline V gene data show CDR1 as MNHEY and CDR2 as SVGAGI. The DNA for the CDR3 is TGTGCCAGCAGTATCGGACAGGGAAGGAATGAGCAGTTCTTC. This codes for CASSIGQGRNEQFF.

This chain uses TRBV18 with TRBJ1-1; tentative D call: TRBD1 (6 bases). V lost 4 bases and J 5 bases, leaving 14 bases between the germline ends. Germline V CDR1 and CDR2: KGHSH, LQKENI. The CDR3 is made up of 14 amino acids. CDR3 sequence reads: CASSRSRGGTEAFF. In DNA, the CDR3 is TGTGCCAGCTCACGCTCCAGGGGCGGGACTGAAGCTTTCTTT.

The V and J genes are TRBV29-1 and TRBJ1-3, with D possibly matching TRBD1 (5 bases). Germline V gene lookup returns CDR1 SQVTM and CDR2 ANQGSEA. The CDR3 extends over 16 amino acids. Trimming removed 0 bases from V and 0 bases from J, with 12 bases in between. As DNA, the CDR3 is TGCAGCGTTGAAGATCGTCAGGGCGACTCTGGAAACACCATATATTTT. Protein sequence: CSVEDRQGDSGNTIYF.

This clone was recorded once. The chain carries TRBV3-1 (or the pseudogene TRBV3-2) and TRBJ1-2; D remains ambiguous. With 0 bases removed from V and 4 bases from J, the gap between germline ends came to 9 bases. CDR1 LGHDT and CDR2 YNNKEL come from the germline V gene (reference sequence). The CDR3 is 14 residues long. The CDR3, as DNA: TGTGCCAGCAGCCAAGATCCAGGCCCCTATGGCTACACCTTC. Residues: CASSQDPGPYGYTF.

This chain uses TRBV5-1 with TRBJ2-5; 7 bases map to TRBD2. The CDR3 runs 13 residues. With 4 bases clipped from V and 3 bases from J, the junction kept 3 bases outside the gene matches. In germline, CDR1 is SGHRS, CDR2 YFSETQ. CDR3 protein: CASSPSGEETQYF. CDR3 bases: TGCGCCAGCAGCCCTAGCGGAGAAGAGACCCAGTACTTC.

In nucleotides, the CDR3 is TGCGCCAGCAGCTTGGAGCTAGCGGGGGGCCGCACCGGGGAGCTGTTTTTT. Amino acids: CASSLELAGGRTGELFF. The chain has TRBV5-1 and TRBJ2-2, with 11 positions matching TRBD2. This CDR3 contains 17 residues. CDR1 is SGHRS, CDR2 YFSETQ, per germline. V was clipped by 0 bases and J by 4 bases; unmatched bases: 5.

The chain couples TRBV6-5 to TRBJ1-1; D possibly corresponds to TRBD1 (5 bases). Between the trimmed V and J ends, which lost 0 bases and 5 bases, there was a span of 13 bases. The CDR3 extends over 15 amino acids. CDR1 MNHEY and CDR2 SVGAGI come from the germline V gene. The CDR3 loop is CASSYSSRGGTEAFF. The CDR3 coding sequence is TGTGCCAGCAGTTACTCGAGTCGGGGGGGGACTGAAGCTTTCTTT.

The gene calls are TRBV6-5 and TRBJ2-1; 9 bases agree with TRBD1. The CDR3 sequence is 15 residues long. J was trimmed by 10 bases and V by 4 bases; bases with no gene match: 11. The germline V gene encodes CDR1 MNHEY and CDR2 SVGAGI. CDR3 protein: CASSSGQGERREQFF. DNA for the CDR3: TGTGCCAGCAGTTCGGGACAGGGCGAAAGAAGGGAGCAGTTCTTC.

The chain recombines TRBV10-3 with TRBJ2-5; D gene uncertain. CDR3 size: 13 residues. CDR1 is ENHRY and CDR2 is SYGVKD in the germline V gene. With 0 bases removed from V and 2 bases from J, the gap between germline ends came to 4 bases. For the CDR3, the DNA is TGTGCCATCAGTGAGTCGCGGCAAGAGACCCAGTACTTC. Translating it yields CAISESRQETQYF.

The J gene is TRBJ2-1, the V gene TRBV11-2, with D perhaps TRBD2 (5 bases). Per germline, CDR1 SGHAT and CDR2 FQNNGV. Trimming took off 11 bases at V and 5 bases at J, with 10 bases between the two ends. The CDR3 is 11 residues long. CDR3 loop: CAAMRDNEQFF. The CDR3 bases are TGTGCCGCCATGAGGGACAATGAGCAGTTCTTC.

The chain couples TRBV3-1 (or the pseudogene TRBV3-2) to TRBJ2-1; 9 bases are a match to TRBD2. The CDR3 loop spans 17 amino acids. The junction had 13 bases not matched to a gene; V was cut back by 0 bases and J by 10 bases. The germline gives CDR1 LGHDT, CDR2 YNNKEL (reference sequence). For the CDR3, the DNA is TGTGCCAGCAGCCAAGAGACGAGGGCAGCGGGGGGTTTGGAGCAGTTCTTC. Encoded protein: CASSQETRAAGGLEQFF.

The rearrangement links TRBV6-5 to TRBJ2-1; 7 nucleotides match TRBD1. This CDR3 region has 15 residues. Germline CDR1 and CDR2: MNHEY and SVGAGI. V gave up 8 bases and J gave up 5 bases; unmatched junction bases: 12. The CDR3 sequence: CASRGGAGSNNEQFF. As DNA, the CDR3 is TGTGCCAGCCGAGGGGGCGCTGGAAGTAACAATGAGCAGTTCTTC.

This clone came up a few times. This sequence joins TRBV18 and TRBJ2-1; 7 bases align to TRBD1. This CDR3 comprises 15 residues. Germline-derived CDR1 and CDR2 are KGHSH and LQKENI. Trimming cost V 0 bases and J 5 bases; bases outside gene matches: 4. CDR3 bases: TGTGCCAGCTCACCACCGGTACAGGGGAACAATGAGCAGTTCTTC. It specifies CASSPPVQGNNEQFF.

This chain joins TRBV19 and TRBJ1-6, with D maybe TRBD1 (6 bases). V lost 10 bases, J lost 1 base, and 23 bases lay in between. Germline V gives CDR1 LNHDA, CDR2 SQIVND (reference sequence). This CDR3 contains 18 residues. CDR3 coding DNA: TGTGCCACCAAGGGAGGGCCGCGAGGGGGGTCCTATAATTCACCCCTCCACTTT. Translating gives CATKGGPRGGSYNSPLHF.

This chain links TRBV5-1 with TRBJ2-5; 7 positions match TRBD1. V trimming: 4 bases; J trimming: 5 bases; junction bases outside the gene matches: 14. CDR3 length: 16 residues. Germline lookup yields CDR1 SGHRS and CDR2 YFSETQ. The CDR3 here is CASSQGDRAGAETQYF. The DNA for the CDR3 is TGCGCCAGCAGCCAAGGTGACAGGGCCGGGGCGGAGACCCAGTACTTC. The full variable domain, its missing parts supplied by reference TRBV5-1 and TRBJ2-5, is KAGVTQTPRYLIKTRGQQVTLSCSPISGHRSVSWYQQTPGQGLQFLFEYFSETQRNKGNFPGRFSGRQFSNSRSEMNVSTLELGDSALYLCASSQGDRAGAETQYFGPGTRLLVL.

The genes are TRBV7-2 and TRBJ2-2; 9 bases map to TRBD1. This CDR3 has 15 amino acids. Germline loops: CDR1 SGHTA, CDR2 FQGNSA. With V trimmed by 5 bases and J by 3 bases, 4 bases remained unmatched. This chain's CDR3 is CASSLGQGHTGELFF. CDR3 bases: TGTGCCAGCAGCCTGGGACAGGGACACACCGGGGAGCTGTTTTTT.